These 11 T cell receptor beta chains originate from one sample sequenced in a study of control samples from healthy donors and cancer patients. Libraries were prepared by immunoSEQ multiplex PCR; TCRdb keeps only in-frame clonotypes and omits some of them. Among roughly 150,000 clones, around nine tenths were seen once, and the ten largest hold less than 2%. Sequences were obtained from blood. The origin of the receptors is a man aged 18-30 years in good health.

V usage is TRBV30 and J usage is TRBJ2-7; D assignment may be TRBD1 or TRBD2 (5 bases each). Germline loops: CDR1 GTSNPN, CDR2 SVGIG (reference sequence). CDR3 length: 13 amino acids. The V end lost 3 bases, the J end lost 3 bases, and 12 bases lay between the germline ends. CDR3 in DNA: TGTGCCTGGAGGAGGGCAGGGATCTACGAGCAGTACTTC. Translation: CAWRRAGIYEQYF.

This chain links TRBV11-2 with TRBJ2-1; D unresolved. Germline V gene lookup returns CDR1 SGHAT and CDR2 FQNNGV. Trimming removed 4 bases at V and 8 bases at J, with 15 bases between. The CDR3 loop spans 14 amino acids. CDR3 DNA: TGTGCCAGCAGCTATTTCAGTCGGGCAGATGAGCAGTTCTTC. It yields the protein CASSYFSRADEQFF.

The chain carries TRBV7-2 and TRBJ2-5; D gene unclear. Germline assignment: CDR1 SGHTA and CDR2 FQGNSA. Trimming took off 2 bases at V and 1 base at J, with 5 bases between the two ends. The CDR3 is 13 residues long. CDR3 coding DNA: TGTGCCAGCAGCTTAACAGTCCAAGAGACCCAGTACTTC. This sequence encodes CASSLTVQETQYF.

A note on this clone: Other DNA sequences within the sample encode an identical CDR3. V gene TRBV7-9 combines with J gene TRBJ2-3; no definite D call. V lost 5 bases and J lost 1, with 7 bases in between. Per the germline V gene, CDR1 is SEHNR and CDR2 is FQNEAQ (reference sequence). This CDR3 has 13 residues. The CDR3 sequence: CASSPMGTDTQYF. The CDR3 DNA follows: TGTGCCAGCAGCCCCATGGGCACAGATACGCAGTATTTT.

The chain joins TRBV30 to TRBJ2-2; the D gene is possibly TRBD2 (5 bases). Trimming shortened V by 2 bases and J by 6 bases, and 13 bases separated the two germline ends. Germline values: CDR1 GTSNPN, CDR2 SVGIG (reference sequence). The CDR3 has 14 amino acids. CDR3 nucleotide sequence: TGTGCCTGGAGTCGGGGATCCCACTCCGGGGAGCTGTTTTTT. It codes for CAWSRGSHSGELFF.

The V call is TRBV11-2, the J call TRBJ2-1, with D possibly being TRBD1 (6 bases). The CDR3 consists of 16 residues. V lost 5 bases, J lost 6 bases, and 20 bases lay in between. Germline CDR1 is SGHAT and CDR2 is FQNNGV. The CDR3 protein is CASSPTFTGRVNEQFF. The CDR3 nucleotides read TGTGCCAGCAGCCCCACGTTTACAGGGCGCGTCAATGAGCAGTTCTTC.

This chain links TRBV14 with TRBJ2-3, with D perhaps matching TRBD2 (6 bases). Germline CDR1 and CDR2: SGHDN and FVKESK. The CDR3 covers 16 residues. Trimming took off 4 bases at V and 0 bases at J, with 14 bases between the two ends. Written as DNA, the CDR3 is TGTGCCAGCAGCCGCAGTCTGGGGACTAGCACAGATACGCAGTATTTT. Translated, it gives CASSRSLGTSTDTQYF.

This clone was recorded only once. The chain joins TRBV30 to TRBJ1-6; perhaps TRBD1 as D (6 bases). The V and J ends lost 0 bases and 4 bases respectively, with 10 bases between them. The CDR3 runs 15 residues. CDR1 is GTSNPN, CDR2 SVGIG, per germline (reference sequence). The CDR3: CAWSVPQGYNSPLHF. In DNA form, the CDR3 reads TGTGCCTGGAGTGTCCCACAGGGTTATAATTCACCCCTCCACTTT.

This chain joins TRBV30 and TRBJ2-3, with 11 bases that match TRBD1. J gave up 1 base and V 5 bases, and 2 bases lay outside the gene matches. Germline values: CDR1 GTSNPN, CDR2 SVGIG (reference sequence). The length of the CDR3 is 14 residues. The CDR3 DNA is TGTGCCTGGGGGACAGGGGGGGGCACAGATACGCAGTATTTT. Its protein product is CAWGTGGGTDTQYF.

V is TRBV3-1 (or the pseudogene TRBV3-2) and J is TRBJ1-2; no clear D gene. The CDR3 has 12 amino acids. CDR1 LGHDT and CDR2 YNNKEL come from the germline V gene (reference sequence). Trimming removed 3 bases from V and 7 bases from J, with 9 bases in between. CDR3 bases: TGTGCCAGCAGCCACGGGGAGGGTGGCTACACCTTC. It encodes CASSHGEGGYTF.

The gene calls are TRBV7-2 and TRBJ2-1, with 8 bases lining up with TRBD1. Germline V CDR1 and CDR2: SGHTA, FQGNSA. The CDR3 is 12 residues long. J was trimmed by 6 bases and V by 11 bases; bases with no gene match: 6. CDR3 coding DNA: TGTGCCGAACGCCAGGGGGCCAATGAGCAGTTCTTC. This encodes CAERQGANEQFF.